This T cell receptor beta chain is drawn from a study of blood T cells in healthy people across ages. There are a few counts of this clonotype. Through a sample-barcoded 5' primer and a J-beta primer mix, a second PCR was run for about 7 to 12 cycles. All cDNA molecules were each tagged by a template-switch adaptor with 12 random nucleotides. Each sample provided no less than 2.5 million CDR3-containing paired-end reads. One entry per CDR3 protein results from TCRdb running MiXCR on the 5' RACE reads. The table shows approximately 400,000 distinct CDR3 sequences, with about 52% occurring only once. Trimming removed 6 bases from V and 4 bases from J; junction bases left unmatched: 8. This CDR3 comprises 15 residues. Germline V gives CDR1 DFQATT, CDR2 SNEGSKA (reference sequence).

The sequence was collected from a man between 60 and 70 years old in good health. The sequenced sample was blood. The chain has TRBV20-1 and TRBJ2-1, with 11 bases aligning to TRBD2. The CDR3 nucleotides read TGCAGTGCGACCGGGACTAGCGGCACTTACAATGAGCAGTTCTTC. Translated, it gives CSATGTSGTYNEQFF.